A selection of T cell receptor beta chains follows, all from one sample in a study of blood T cell repertoires in COVID-19. Clones were read by immunoSEQ multiplex PCR, and TCRdb kept only the in-frame ones, dropping some. The table includes approximately 150,000 clones, 70% to 90% detected once. The sample consisted of peripheral blood. Source of these receptors: a woman of 80 years or more with COVID-19, enrolled during active disease. Both conserved end residues are part of each CDR3. D genes are given only for firm matches. Size is stated for part of the rows, as once, few or many counts, or as a class when the clone is expanded.

d_call	v_call	clone_size	j_call	cdr3_aa	cdr3_nt
TRBD1	TRBV10-3	.	TRBJ1-1	CAISDYGQGRAFF	TGTGCCATCAGTGACTACGGACAGGGGCGAGCTTTCTTT
.	TRBV19	.	TRBJ2-5	CASSFVRETQYF	TGTGCCAGTTCCTTCGTGAGAGAGACCCAGTACTTC
TRBD2	TRBV9	.	TRBJ2-3	CASSISGSSADTQYF	TGTGCCAGCAGCATTAGCGGGAGTAGCGCAGATACGCAGTATTTT
.	TRBV10-3	.	TRBJ2-1	CASATPRADYNEQFF	TGTGCCAGTGCAACACCCAGGGCTGACTACAATGAGCAGTTCTTC
TRBD1	TRBV5-1	.	TRBJ2-7	CASSLDGTVDEQYF	TGCGCCAGCAGCTTGGACGGGACAGTCGACGAGCAGTACTTC
.	TRBV11-2	.	TRBJ1-1	CASSLVGGDRTEAFF	TGTGCCAGCAGCTTAGTGGGAGGGGACCGTACTGAAGCTTTCTTT
.	TRBV30	.	TRBJ1-2	CAWLGSGTMGSYTF	TGTGCCTGGCTAGGTTCCGGGACTATGGGTAGCTACACCTTC
.	TRBV2	.	TRBJ1-2	CASRSDNYGYTF	TGTGCCAGCAGAAGCGATAACTATGGCTACACCTTC
.	TRBV10-3	.	TRBJ2-6	CAISPSSGANVLTF	TGTGCCATCAGTCCCAGCTCTGGGGCCAACGTCCTGACTTTC
TRBD2	TRBV7-2	.	TRBJ2-3	CARSWGLAGATDTQYF	TGTGCCAGAAGCTGGGGACTAGCGGGAGCCACAGATACGCAGTATTTT
TRBD2	TRBV5-1	.	TRBJ2-3	CASSLEGLAAIGTQYF	TGCGCCAGCAGCTTGGAAGGACTAGCGGCAATAGGTACGCAGTATTTT
TRBD1	TRBV20-1	.	TRBJ2-7	CSASPRGTGVHYEQYF	TGCAGTGCTAGTCCGCGCGGGACAGGGGTTCACTACGAGCAGTACTTC
TRBD2	TRBV27	once	TRBJ2-1	CASSSPGTTTYNEQFF	TGTGCCAGCAGTTCCCCCGGGACTACAACATACAATGAGCAGTTCTTC